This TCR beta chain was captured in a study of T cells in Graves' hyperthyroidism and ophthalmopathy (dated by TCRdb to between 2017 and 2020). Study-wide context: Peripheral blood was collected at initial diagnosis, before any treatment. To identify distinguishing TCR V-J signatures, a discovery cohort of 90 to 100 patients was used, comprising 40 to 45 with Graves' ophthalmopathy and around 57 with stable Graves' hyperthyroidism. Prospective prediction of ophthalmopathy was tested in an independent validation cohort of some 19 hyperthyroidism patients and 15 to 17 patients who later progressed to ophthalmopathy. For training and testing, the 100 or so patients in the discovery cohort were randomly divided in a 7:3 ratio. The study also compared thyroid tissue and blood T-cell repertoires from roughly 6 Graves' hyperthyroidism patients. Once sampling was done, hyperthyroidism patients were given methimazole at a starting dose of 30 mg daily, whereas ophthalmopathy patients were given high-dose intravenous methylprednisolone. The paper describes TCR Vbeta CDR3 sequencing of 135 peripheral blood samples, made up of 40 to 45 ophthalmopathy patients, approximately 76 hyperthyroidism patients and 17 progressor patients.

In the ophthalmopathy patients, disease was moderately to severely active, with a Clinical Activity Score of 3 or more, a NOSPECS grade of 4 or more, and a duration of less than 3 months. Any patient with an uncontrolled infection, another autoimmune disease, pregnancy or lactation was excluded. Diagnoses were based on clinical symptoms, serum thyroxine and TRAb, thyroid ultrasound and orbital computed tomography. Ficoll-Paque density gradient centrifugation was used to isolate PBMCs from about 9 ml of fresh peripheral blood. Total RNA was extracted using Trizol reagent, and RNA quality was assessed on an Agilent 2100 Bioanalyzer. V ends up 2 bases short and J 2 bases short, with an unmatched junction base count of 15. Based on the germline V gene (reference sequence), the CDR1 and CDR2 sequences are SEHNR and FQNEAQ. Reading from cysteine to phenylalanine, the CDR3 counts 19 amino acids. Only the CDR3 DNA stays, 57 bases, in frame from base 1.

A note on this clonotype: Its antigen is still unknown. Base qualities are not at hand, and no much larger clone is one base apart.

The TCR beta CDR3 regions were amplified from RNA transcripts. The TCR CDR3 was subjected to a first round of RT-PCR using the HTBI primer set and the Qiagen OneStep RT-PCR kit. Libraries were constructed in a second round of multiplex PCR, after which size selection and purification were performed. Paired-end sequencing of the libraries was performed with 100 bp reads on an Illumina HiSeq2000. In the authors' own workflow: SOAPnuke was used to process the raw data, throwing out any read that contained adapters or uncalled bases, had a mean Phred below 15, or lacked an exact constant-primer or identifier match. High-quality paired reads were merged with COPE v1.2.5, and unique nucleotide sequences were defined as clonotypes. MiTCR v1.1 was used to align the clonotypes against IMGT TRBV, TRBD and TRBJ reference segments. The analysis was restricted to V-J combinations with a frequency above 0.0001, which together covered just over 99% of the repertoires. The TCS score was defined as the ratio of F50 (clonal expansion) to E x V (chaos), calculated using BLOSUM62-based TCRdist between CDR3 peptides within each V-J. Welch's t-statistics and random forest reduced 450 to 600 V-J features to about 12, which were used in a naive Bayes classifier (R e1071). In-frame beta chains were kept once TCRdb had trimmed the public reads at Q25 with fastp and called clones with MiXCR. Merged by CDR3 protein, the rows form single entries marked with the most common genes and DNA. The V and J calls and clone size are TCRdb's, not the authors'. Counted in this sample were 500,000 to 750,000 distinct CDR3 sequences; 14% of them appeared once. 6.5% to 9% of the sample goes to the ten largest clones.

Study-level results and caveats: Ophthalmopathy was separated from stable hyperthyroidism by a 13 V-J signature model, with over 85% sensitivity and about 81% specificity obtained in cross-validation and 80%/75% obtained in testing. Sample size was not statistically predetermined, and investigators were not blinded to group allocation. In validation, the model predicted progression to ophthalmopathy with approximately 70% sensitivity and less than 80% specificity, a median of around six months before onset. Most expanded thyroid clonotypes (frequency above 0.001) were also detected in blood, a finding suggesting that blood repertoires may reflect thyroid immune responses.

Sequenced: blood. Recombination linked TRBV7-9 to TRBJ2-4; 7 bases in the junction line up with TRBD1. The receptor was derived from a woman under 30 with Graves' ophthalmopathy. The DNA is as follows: TGTGCCAGCAGCTTAACGCCGGGACAGCTATTGATCTCCAAAAACATTCAGTACTTC. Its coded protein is CASSLTPGQLLISKNIQYF.